Following are 8 T cell receptor beta chains from one sample sequenced in a study of cytomegalovirus exposure and HLA in healthy donors. The primer mix had 60 Vbeta and 13 Jbeta primers. TCRdb's table, derived via immunoSEQ multiplex PCR, lists solely in-frame clones and lacks some. The sample holds 150,000 to 200,000 clones; more than 65% are singletons and the top ten take 6.4%. Sequencing was carried out using PBMCs. These receptors all come from a man over 45 in good health and CMV-seropositive.

The chain couples TRBV5-4 to TRBJ2-1; 7 nucleotides line up with TRBD2. V trimming: 4 bases; J trimming: 2 bases; junction bases outside the gene matches: 9. The CDR3 totals 16 residues. Germline V gene lookup returns CDR1 SGHNT and CDR2 YYREEE (reference sequence). The CDR3 DNA follows: TGTGCCAGCAGCCATCTAGGGAGCGGGACCTACAATGAGCAGTTCTTC. It encodes CASSHLGSGTYNEQFF. Full variable domain (outside the CDR3, taken from reference TRBV5-4 and TRBJ2-1): ETGVTQSPTHLIKTRGQQVTLRCSSQSGHNTVSWYQQALGQGPQFIFQYYREEENGRGNFPPRFSGLQFPNYSSELNVNALELDDSALYLCASSHLGSGTYNEQFFGPGTRLTVL.

This clone has only a few counts. The chain employs TRBV15 and TRBJ1-1; 7 positions agree with TRBD1. CDR3 length: 15 residues. Germline V gene lookup returns CDR1 LNHNV and CDR2 YYDKDF (reference sequence). The V segment lost 0 bases and the J segment 4 bases; nucleotides outside the gene matches: 5. The DNA for the CDR3 is TGTGCCACCAGCAGAGATCGACAGGGTGGCACTGAAGCTTTCTTT. Its protein is CATSRDRQGGTEAFF.

This clone showed up just once. The rearrangement uses TRBV7-6 and TRBJ2-1; 15 positions agree with TRBD2. Looked up from germline, CDR1 is SGHVS and CDR2 is FNYEAQ. The CDR3 loop spans 16 amino acids. Trimming cost V 5 bases and J 9 bases; bases outside gene matches: 8. CDR3 residues: CASSEGLAGGLREQFF. As DNA, the CDR3 is TGTGCCAGCAGCGAAGGACTAGCGGGAGGGTTACGTGAGCAGTTCTTC.

CDR3 residues: CASSLRTGNRYGYTF. CDR3 in DNA: TGTGCCAGCAGTCTACGGACAGGGAACAGATATGGCTACACCTTC. The genes are TRBV2 and TRBJ1-2; 8 positions agree with TRBD1. The CDR3 has 15 amino acids. Looked up from germline, CDR1 is SNHLY and CDR2 is FYNNEI. V was pared by 5 bases and J by 5 bases, with 10 bases of the junction left unmatched.

The chain carries TRBV5-1 and TRBJ2-5; 7 bases align to TRBD2. With V trimmed by 0 bases and J by 4 bases, 9 bases remained unmatched. The CDR3 is 16 residues long. Germline V gene sequence: CDR1 SGHRS, CDR2 YFSETQ. CDR3 in DNA: TGCGCCAGCAGCTTGGCGCGGGAGCGGTCAGGAGAGACCCAGTACTTC. This encodes CASSLARERSGETQYF.

This clone has only one observation. One end of the junction does not line up with germline, which may come from a read error. The same CDR3 also results from other DNA sequences found in this sample. J is TRBJ1-1 and V is TRBV30, with unresolved D. CDR1 is GTSNPN, CDR2 SVGIG, per germline (reference sequence). CDR3 size: 14 residues. The CDR3 DNA is TGTGCCTGGAGTCGTAATCGGAGAAACACTGAAGCCTTCTTT. It encodes CAWSRNRRNTEAFF.

The J gene is TRBJ2-3, the V gene TRBV7-3, with D possibly being TRBD1 (6 bases). This CDR3 is 15 amino acids long. Looked up from germline, CDR1 is SGHTA and CDR2 is FQGTGA. Trimming pared 5 bases from V and 2 bases from J, leaving 14 bases between. This CDR3 reads CASSQGQGYTDTQYF. Written as DNA, the CDR3 is TGTGCCAGCAGCCAGGGGCAGGGCTACACAGATACGCAGTATTTT. Based on the CDR3 plus reference TRBV7-3 and TRBJ2-3, the full variable domain is GAGVSQTPSNKVTEKGKYVELRCDPISGHTALYWYRQSLGQGPEFLIYFQGTGAADDSGLPNDRFFAVRPEGSVSTLKIQRTERGDSAVYLCASSQGQGYTDTQYFGPGTRLTVL.

Comments on this clone: Other DNA sequences in this sample translate to the same CDR3. The CDR3 is CASSLGQNTEAFF. In DNA, the CDR3 is TGTGCCAGCAGTTTGGGACAGAACACTGAAGCTTTCTTT. The chain has TRBV27 and TRBJ1-1; D might be TRBD1 (6 bases). The CDR3 consists of 13 residues. Germline assignment: CDR1 MNHEY and CDR2 SMNVEV (reference sequence). V gave up 3 bases and J gave up 1 base, with 6 bases separating them.